The T cell receptor beta chain described here comes from a study of early T cells in non-severe SARS-CoV-2 infection. TCRdb redid the calling of the 5' RACE reads with MiXCR, one entry per CDR3 protein. The table has over 95,000 distinct CDR3 sequences, approximately 16% seen once. This clonotype has just one count. This CDR3 region has 13 residues. The germline V gene encodes CDR1 MNHEY and CDR2 SMNVEV (reference sequence). Trimming cost V 6 bases and J 5 bases, with 14 bases left between them. The V and J genes are TRBV27 and TRBJ2-7; tentative D call: TRBD2 (6 bases). The receptor's source is an adult who was a healthcare worker with PCR-confirmed SARS-CoV-2 infection or an uninfected control (not recorded which). The sequenced sample consisted of whole blood. The DNA of the CDR3 is TGTGCCAGCAGGGGACTCGTCGGGAACGAGCAGTACTTC. This sequence encodes CASRGLVGNEQYF.